The source of this T cell receptor (beta chain) is a study of blood T cell repertoires in COVID-19. Study in general: Acute and convalescent COVID-19 samples came from the United States, Italy and Spain. T cells, B-cell-depleted T cells, or PBMCs supplied cDNA or gDNA.

V was pared by 5 bases and J by 1 base, with 8 bases between. Germline V gene data show CDR1 as SQVTM and CDR2 as ANQGSEA. This CDR3 spans 12 amino acids. Original analysis: Reference gene primer amplification gave estimated nucleated cell counts. Profiling relied on immunoSEQ multiplex PCR, and the TCRdb table lists in-frame clones only, not all of them. From that table come the V and J calls and clone size; the DNA was used to work out D and trimming. The table records roughly 460,000 clones, 85% to 90% of them present only once. The sample consisted of peripheral blood. V usage is TRBV29-1 and J usage is TRBJ1-1; a possible D gene is TRBD1 (5 bases). This receptor was identified in a man younger than 35 with COVID-19, enrolled during active disease. DNA for the CDR3: TGCAGCGTTCCCGGACAGAACACTGAAGCTTTCTTT. It codes for CSVPGQNTEAFF.